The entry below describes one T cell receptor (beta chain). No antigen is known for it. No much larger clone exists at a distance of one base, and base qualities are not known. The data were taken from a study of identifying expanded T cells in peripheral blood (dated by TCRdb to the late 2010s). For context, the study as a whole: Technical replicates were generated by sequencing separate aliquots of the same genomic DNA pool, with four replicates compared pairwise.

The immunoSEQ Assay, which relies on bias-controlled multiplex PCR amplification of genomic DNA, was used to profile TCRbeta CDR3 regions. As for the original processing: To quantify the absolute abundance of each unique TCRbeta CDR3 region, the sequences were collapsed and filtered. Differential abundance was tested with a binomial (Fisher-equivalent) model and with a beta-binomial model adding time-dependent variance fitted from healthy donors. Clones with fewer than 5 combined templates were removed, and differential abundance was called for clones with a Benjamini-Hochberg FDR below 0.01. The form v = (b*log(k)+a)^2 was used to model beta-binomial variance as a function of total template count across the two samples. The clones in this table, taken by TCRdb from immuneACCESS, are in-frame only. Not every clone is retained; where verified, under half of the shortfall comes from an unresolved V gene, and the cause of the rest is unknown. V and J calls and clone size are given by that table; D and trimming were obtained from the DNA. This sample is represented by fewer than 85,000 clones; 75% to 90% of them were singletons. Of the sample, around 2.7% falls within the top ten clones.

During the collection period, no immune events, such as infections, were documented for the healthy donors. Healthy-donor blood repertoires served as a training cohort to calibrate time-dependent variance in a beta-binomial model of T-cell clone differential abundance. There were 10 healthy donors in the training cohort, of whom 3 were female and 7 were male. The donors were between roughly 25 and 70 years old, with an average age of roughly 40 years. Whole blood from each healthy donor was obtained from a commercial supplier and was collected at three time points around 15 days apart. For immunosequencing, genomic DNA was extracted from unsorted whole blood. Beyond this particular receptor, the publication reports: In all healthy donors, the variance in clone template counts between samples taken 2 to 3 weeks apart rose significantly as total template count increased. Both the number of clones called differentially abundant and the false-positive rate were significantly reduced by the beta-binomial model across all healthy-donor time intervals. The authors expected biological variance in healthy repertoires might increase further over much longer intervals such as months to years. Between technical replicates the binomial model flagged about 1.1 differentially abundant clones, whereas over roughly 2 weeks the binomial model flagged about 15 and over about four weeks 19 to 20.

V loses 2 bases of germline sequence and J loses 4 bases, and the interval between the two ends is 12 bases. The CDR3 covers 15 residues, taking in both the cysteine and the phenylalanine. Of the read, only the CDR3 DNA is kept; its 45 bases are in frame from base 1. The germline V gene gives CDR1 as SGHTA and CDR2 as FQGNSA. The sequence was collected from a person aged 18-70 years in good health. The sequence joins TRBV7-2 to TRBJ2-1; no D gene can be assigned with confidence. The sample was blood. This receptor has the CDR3 CASSLSVASYNEQFF. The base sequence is TGTGCCAGCAGCTTATCCGTGGCTAGTTACAATGAGCAGTTCTTC.